The entry that follows covers one T cell receptor beta chain sequence. Its antigen is still unknown. The sample providers were healthy Caucasian people from Russia, aged about 6 to 95. With a J-beta primer mix and a sample-barcoded 5' primer, a second PCR ran about 7 to 12 cycles. TCRdb reprocessed the 5' RACE reads via MiXCR and lists one record per CDR3 protein. The top ten clones hold approximately 28% of a sample with about 290,000 distinct CDR3 sequences, roughly a quarter of them seen once. The data derive from a study of blood T cells in healthy people across ages. Whole-study results and caveats: PBMCs went unsorted, and a conclusive naive versus antigen-experienced comparison was therefore prevented.

There are 14 residues in the CDR3. Germline-derived CDR1 and CDR2 are SEHNR and FQNEAQ (reference sequence). V lost 3 bases, J lost 6 bases, and 11 bases lay in between. Sequencing used blood. This receptor was taken from a woman aged 70-85 years in good health. V and J are TRBV7-9 and TRBJ1-4, with a weak D call TRBD1 (5 bases). The CDR3 DNA follows: TGTGCCAGCAGCTTCGGCAGGGAGGATGAAAAACTGTTTTTT. The encoded protein is CASSFGREDEKLFF.